This T cell receptor (beta chain) was sequenced during a study of shared clonotypes between healthy human individuals. Regarding the study as a whole: Estimated richness values were generally larger in naive subsets than in memory subsets.

Note on this clone: Its antigen remains unidentified.

The CDR3 has 15 amino acids. The germline V gene has CDR1 SGHNT and CDR2 YYREEE (reference sequence). Trimming cost V 0 bases and J 3 bases; bases outside gene matches: 4. Assay used: immunoSEQ multiplex PCR; TCRdb lists only in-frame clones, some missing. The table includes 2 million to 3 million clones, 85% to 95% detected once. The specimen sequenced was naive CD4+ T cells sorted from blood. The sample's subset: CD45RA+ positively selected. This chain uses TRBV5-4 with TRBJ2-7, with 9 nucleotides matching TRBD1. The TCR comes from a man aged 18 to 29 in good health. CDR3 sequence (DNA): TGTGCCAGCAGCTTGGGGGACAGGGATATCTACGAGCAGTACTTC. This codes for CASSLGDRDIYEQYF. The full variable domain, completed using reference TRBV5-4 and TRBJ2-7, is ETGVTQSPTHLIKTRGQQVTLRCSSQSGHNTVSWYQQALGQGPQFIFQYYREEENGRGNFPPRFSGLQFPNYSSELNVNALELDDSALYLCASSLGDRDIYEQYFGPGTRLTVT.